This T cell receptor (beta chain) was documented in a study of blood T cell repertoires in COVID-19. Clones were sequenced by immunoSEQ multiplex PCR, and TCRdb holds only the in-frame ones, with some missing. This repertoire shows about 230,000 clones, less than 85% found once; its top ten account for approximately 2.6%. The germline V gene encodes CDR1 SEHNR and CDR2 FQNEAQ (reference sequence). The CDR3 has 12 residues. V lost 8 bases to trimming and J lost 10 bases; unmatched junction nucleotides: 9. The chain carries TRBV7-9 and TRBJ1-1, with 8 bases matching TRBD1. The sequencing input was peripheral blood. The TCR was taken from a woman in her 70s with active or convalescent COVID-19. The CDR3 loop is CASGEPTGAAFF. CDR3 coding DNA: TGTGCCAGCGGGGAACCGACAGGGGCAGCTTTCTTT.